This TCR beta chain came from a study of T-cell reconstitution after alpha-beta-depleted transplantation in children. Construction of the TCRbeta library involved unique molecular identifiers. TCRdb reprocessed the PCR reads with MiXCR, giving one entry per CDR3 protein. The sample includes about 91,000 distinct CDR3 sequences, 7% to 9% seen only once; the top ten take 6.9%. Germline values: CDR1 SSHAT, CDR2 FNYEAQ (reference sequence). CDR3 size: 15 residues. Trimming removed 2 bases from V and 3 bases from J, with 10 bases in between. This clonotype was observed many times. The chain couples TRBV7-7 to TRBJ2-2, with TRBD1 as a possible D gene (6 bases). Source: PBMCs from the stem cell graft donor, taken from the stem cell graft. The clonotype originates from a human donor who donated a stem cell graft to a child with congenital amegakaryocytic thrombocytopenia. The CDR3 sequence: CASSLSGADTGELFF. CDR3 nucleotide sequence: TGTGCCAGCAGCTTATCAGGGGCTGACACCGGGGAGCTGTTTTTT.